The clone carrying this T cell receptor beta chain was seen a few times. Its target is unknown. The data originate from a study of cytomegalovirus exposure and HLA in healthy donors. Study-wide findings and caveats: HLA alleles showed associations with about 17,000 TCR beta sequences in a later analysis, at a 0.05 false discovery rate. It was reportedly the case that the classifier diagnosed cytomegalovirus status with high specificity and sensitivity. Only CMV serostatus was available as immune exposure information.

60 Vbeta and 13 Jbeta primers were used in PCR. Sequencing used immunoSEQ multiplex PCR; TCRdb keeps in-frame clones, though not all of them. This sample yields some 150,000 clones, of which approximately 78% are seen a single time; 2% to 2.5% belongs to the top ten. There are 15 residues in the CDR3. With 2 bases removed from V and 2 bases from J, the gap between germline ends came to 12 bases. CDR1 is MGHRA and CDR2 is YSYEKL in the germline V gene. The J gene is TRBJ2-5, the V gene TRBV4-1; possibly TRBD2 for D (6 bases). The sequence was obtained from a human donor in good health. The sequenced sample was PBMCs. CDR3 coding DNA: TGCGCCAGCAGCCAATCTCCGGGGGATCAAGAGACCCAGTACTTC. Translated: CASSQSPGDQETQYF.